The 17 T cell receptor beta chains below all came from one sample that was sequenced in a study of immune evolution from preneoplasia to lung adenocarcinoma. Assay: immunoSEQ multiplex PCR; the TCRdb copy retains only in-frame clones and omits some. The table has about 27,000 clones, 65% to 75% seen once. Sequencing was carried out using FFPE invasive lung adenocarcinoma tissue. These receptors came from a person between 55 and 70 years old with invasive lung adenocarcinoma. Some clones in this sample may be carry-over from other donors' samples.

The chain recombines TRBV7-8 with TRBJ2-5, with D hard to call. V was clipped by 8 bases and J by 5 bases, with 18 bases between them. The CDR3 has 14 residues. From germline, CDR1 is SGHVS and CDR2 FQNEAQ. The CDR3 bases are TGTGCCAGCGGTCCAGTGAGGTCTTCGGAGACCCAGTACTTC. This gives the protein CASGPVRSSETQYF. The complete variable domain, with remaining parts taken from reference TRBV7-8 and TRBJ2-5, reads GAGVSQSPRYKVAKRGQDVALRCDPISGHVSLFWYQQALGQGPEFLTYFQNEAQLDKSGLPSDRFFAERPEGSVSTLKIQRTQQEDSAVYLCASGPVRSSETQYFGPGTRLLVL.

The genes are TRBV10-2 and TRBJ1-1; D is unresolved. Germline V gene lookup returns CDR1 WSHSY and CDR2 SAAADI. V dropped 7 bases and J dropped 0 bases, with 9 bases sitting between them. CDR3 length equals 13 residues. CDR3 DNA sequence: TGCGCCAGCACCCGAGGGATGAACACTGAAGCTTTCTTT. It yields the protein CASTRGMNTEAFF.

This chain connects TRBV5-6 to TRBJ2-3; D not resolved. V was trimmed by 0 bases and J by 7 bases, leaving 15 bases between them. This CDR3 has 15 amino acids. Germline values: CDR1 SGHDT, CDR2 YYEEEE. This chain's CDR3 is CASSLDGRATNTQYF. CDR3 DNA: TGTGCCAGCAGCTTGGATGGCAGAGCAACAAATACGCAGTATTTT.

The chain combines TRBV6-5 with TRBJ1-2; a weak D match, TRBD1 (6 bases). The CDR3 runs to 11 residues. Trimming stripped 6 bases from V and 6 bases from J, with 8 bases between. Germline CDR1 MNHEY, CDR2 SVGAGI. This CDR3 reads CASSTGNGYTF. Written as DNA, the CDR3 is TGTGCCAGCAGCACAGGGAATGGCTACACCTTC.

V and J are TRBV6-1 and TRBJ2-2; 8 nucleotides match TRBD1. The CDR3 covers 14 residues. CDR1 MNHNS and CDR2 SASEGT come from the germline V gene. With 10 bases clipped from V and 7 bases from J, the junction kept 11 bases outside the gene matches. In DNA form, the CDR3 reads TGTGCCACCCGGACAGGGTTTGAGGACGGGGAGCTGTTTTTT. The encoded protein is CATRTGFEDGELFF.

This clone showed up just a few times. J is TRBJ2-7 and V is TRBV7-9; 8 bases are shared with TRBD2. The CDR3 runs to 15 residues. V was pared by 1 base and J by 5 bases, with 7 bases of the junction left unmatched. Germline CDR1 and CDR2: SEHNR and FQNEAQ (reference sequence). DNA of the CDR3: TGTGCCAGCAGCTTAGTAACGGGAGGGCCCCACGAGCAGTACTTC. Translating it yields CASSLVTGGPHEQYF. The full variable domain, completed using reference TRBV7-9 and TRBJ2-7, is DTGVSQNPRHKITKRGQNVTFRCDPISEHNRLYWYRQTLGQGPEFLTYFQNEAQLEKSRLLSDRFSAERPKGSFSTLEIQRTEQGDSAMYLCASSLVTGGPHEQYFGPGTRLTVT.

DNA for the CDR3: TGTGCCAGCAGCTTCGGAGGGGATTCCTACGAGCAGTACTTC. Its protein is CASSFGGDSYEQYF. The V gene is TRBV11-1, the J gene TRBJ2-7; a weak D match, TRBD2 (6 bases). The germline V and J ends were trimmed by 3 bases and 1 base, with 10 bases remaining between them. The germline gives CDR1 SGHAT, CDR2 FQDESV (reference sequence). The CDR3 consists of 14 residues.

The chain links TRBV5-1 to TRBJ2-7; D not resolved. This CDR3 is 11 amino acids long. V was clipped by 3 bases and J by 7 bases, with 8 bases between them. The germline V gene has CDR1 SGHRS and CDR2 YFSETQ. CDR3 residues: CASSSGFEQYF. DNA for the CDR3: TGCGCCAGCAGCTCGGGTTTTGAGCAGTACTTC.

This chain connects TRBV6-1 to TRBJ1-5; a weak D match, TRBD1 (6 bases). Trimming left V 3 bases short and J 6 bases short, with 15 bases between. The CDR3 totals 15 residues. Per germline, CDR1 MNHNS and CDR2 SASEGT. The chain's CDR3 is CASSDGRGDSQPQHF. CDR3 bases: TGTGCCAGCAGTGACGGCAGGGGCGATAGTCAGCCCCAGCATTTT.

The V call is TRBV27, the J call TRBJ2-7, with D perhaps TRBD1 (6 bases). Germline values: CDR1 MNHEY, CDR2 SMNVEV (reference sequence). This CDR3 has 13 amino acids. V shed 2 bases and J shed 2 bases, with 7 bases lying between them. The CDR3 sequence is CASSLHRAYEQYF. The CDR3 nucleotides are TGTGCCAGCAGTTTACACAGGGCCTACGAGCAGTACTTC.

J is TRBJ2-6 and V is TRBV30; D unclear. The CDR3 extends over 15 amino acids. Germline values: CDR1 GTSNPN, CDR2 SVGIG (reference sequence). Trimming left V 0 bases short and J 0 bases short, with 6 bases between. CDR3: CAWSVTSSGANVLTF. The CDR3 nucleotides are TGTGCCTGGAGTGTAACAAGCTCTGGGGCCAACGTCCTGACTTTC.

This chain uses TRBV27 with TRBJ2-5; TRBD2 matches at 12 bases. The CDR3 contains 17 residues. V lost 3 bases to trimming and J lost 7 bases; unmatched junction nucleotides: 12. Germline CDR1 is MNHEY and CDR2 is SMNVEV (reference sequence). CDR3 nucleotides: TGTGCCAGCAGTTTGACTAGCGGGAGTTTGAGGACGGTGACCCAGTACTTC. Encoded protein: CASSLTSGSLRTVTQYF.

This clone showed up just a few times. CDR3 protein: CSARLAETQYF. Written as DNA, the CDR3 is TGCAGTGCTCGCCTCGCAGAGACCCAGTACTTC. The chain uses TRBV20-1 and TRBJ2-5, with D uncertain. The CDR3 is made up of 11 amino acids. Trimming took off 5 bases at V and 4 bases at J, with 8 bases between the two ends. In germline, CDR1 is DFQATT, CDR2 SNEGSKA (reference sequence).

The V gene is TRBV2, the J gene TRBJ2-3; TRBD1 aligns across 8 bases. With 4 bases clipped from V and 5 bases from J, the junction kept 8 bases outside the gene matches. The CDR3 totals 15 residues. CDR1 is SNHLY and CDR2 is FYNNEI in the germline V gene. The CDR3 sequence: CASSGARGREDTQYF. CDR3 in DNA: TGTGCCAGCAGTGGAGCCAGGGGGCGCGAAGATACGCAGTATTTT. The variable domain in full, with the rest retrieved from reference TRBV2 and TRBJ2-3, is EPEVTQTPSHQVTQMGQEVILRCVPISNHLYFYWYRQILGQKVEFLVSFYNNEISEKSEIFDDQFSVERPDGSNFTLKIRSTKLEDSAMYFCASSGARGREDTQYFGPGTRLTVL.

V usage is TRBV10-3 and J usage is TRBJ2-1; D unclear. V gave up 6 bases and J gave up 4 bases, with 13 bases separating them. CDR3 size: 14 residues. Germline V gene data show CDR1 as ENHRY and CDR2 as SYGVKD. Here the CDR3 reads CAIRGSERYNEQFF. The CDR3 DNA reads TGTGCCATCAGGGGGTCGGAGCGATACAATGAGCAGTTCTTC.

V gene TRBV7-2 combines with J gene TRBJ1-1, with 9 bases identical to TRBD1. V trimming: 3 bases; J trimming: 9 bases; junction bases outside the gene matches: 2. The V gene's germline CDR1 is SGHTA and CDR2 FQGNSA. The CDR3 is 12 residues long. The CDR3 spells CASSLDRGQAFF. CDR3 in DNA: TGTGCCAGCAGCTTGGACAGGGGACAAGCTTTCTTT.

In this sample, this clone turned up a few times. This rearrangement joins TRBV27 to TRBJ2-7; 8 bases fit TRBD2. The CDR3 contains 16 residues. Germline V gives CDR1 MNHEY, CDR2 SMNVEV (reference sequence). Trimming cost V 6 bases and J 0 bases; bases outside gene matches: 10. This CDR3 is CASRANSGVSSYEQYF. DNA for the CDR3: TGTGCCAGCAGGGCTAATAGCGGGGTGAGCTCCTACGAGCAGTACTTC.